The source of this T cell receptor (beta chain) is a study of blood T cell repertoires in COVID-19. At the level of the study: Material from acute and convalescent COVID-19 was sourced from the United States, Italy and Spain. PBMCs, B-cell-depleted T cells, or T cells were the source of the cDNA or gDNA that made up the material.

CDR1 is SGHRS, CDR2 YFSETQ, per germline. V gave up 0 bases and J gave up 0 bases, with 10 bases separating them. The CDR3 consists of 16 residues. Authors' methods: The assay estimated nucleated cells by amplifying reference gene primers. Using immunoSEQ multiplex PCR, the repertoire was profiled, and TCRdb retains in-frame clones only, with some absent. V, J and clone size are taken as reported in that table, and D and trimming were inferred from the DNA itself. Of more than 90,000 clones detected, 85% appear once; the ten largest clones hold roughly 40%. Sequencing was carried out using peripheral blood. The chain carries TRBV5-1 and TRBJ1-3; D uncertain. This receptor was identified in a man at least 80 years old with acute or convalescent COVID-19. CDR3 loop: CASSLASGSSGNTIYF. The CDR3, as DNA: TGCGCCAGCAGCTTGGCCTCAGGAAGCTCTGGAAACACCATATATTTT.